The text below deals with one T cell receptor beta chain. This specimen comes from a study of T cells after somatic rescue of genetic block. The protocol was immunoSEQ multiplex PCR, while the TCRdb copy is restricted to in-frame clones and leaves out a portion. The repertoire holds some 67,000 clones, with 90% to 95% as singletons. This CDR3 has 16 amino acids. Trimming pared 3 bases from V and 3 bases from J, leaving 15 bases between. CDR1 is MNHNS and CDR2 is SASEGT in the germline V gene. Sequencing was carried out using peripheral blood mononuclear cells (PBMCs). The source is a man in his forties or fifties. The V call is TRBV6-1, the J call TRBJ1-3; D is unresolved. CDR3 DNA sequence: TGTGCCAGCAGTGACCCCGGGGTCCCCCTTGGAAACACCATATATTTT. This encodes CASSDPGVPLGNTIYF.